This T cell receptor (beta chain) was recovered during a study of identical twins (dated by TCRdb to about 2016). Turning to the overall study: The study deep-sequenced TCR alpha and beta repertoires from monozygotic twins, unrelated adults of various ages and cord blood to test whether fetal clonotypes persist. Replicate twin experiments were performed at different times using different library preparation protocols to rule out contamination.

The receptor library was made with 5' RACE. Sequencing instrument: Illumina HiSeq 2000. A universal primer binding site was introduced by template switching, and a unique molecular identifier was present in the final cDNA, enabling accurate counting of TCR cDNA molecules. Specific primers in the conserved constant-segment region were used to synthesize first-strand cDNA for TCR alpha and beta chains. To control for contamination, every cDNA library was double barcoded, receiving both a SMART-Mk sample barcode and Illumina barcodes. TruSeq adapter sequences, together with Illumina sample barcodes, were added in two successive PCR steps. TCR alpha and beta cDNA libraries were sequenced on the Illumina HiSeq platform with custom primers. In the authors' own workflow: Unique molecular identifiers were extracted from raw reads with MiGEC, and CDR3 positions were determined with MiXCR. Recombination models were inferred per individual with the repgenHMM and IGoR tools using an EM algorithm. Shared clonotype analysis was performed with the tcR package in R, normalizing sharing by the product of cloneset sizes. To study raw recombination without the effects of thymic and clonal selection, out-of-frame nonproductive sequences were analyzed. TCRdb reworked the public reads: Q25 trimming with fastp, MiXCR clone assembly, productive beta chains retained. Rows are unified per CDR3 protein, each entry keeping the most common DNA and genes. TCRdb's processing, not the study's, gives the V and J calls here. In all, the sample holds some 1,700,000 distinct CDR3 sequences, and 25% to 35% of those were seen once. Around 0.3% of the sample comes from the top ten.

The CDR3, from cysteine to phenylalanine, totals 17 residues. Only CDR3 DNA remains: 51 bases, in frame from the first base. CDR1 and CDR2, looked up from the germline V gene, are LGHNA and YNFKEQ. Trimming accounts for 0 bases at V and 8 bases at J, while the number of junction bases matched to no gene is 6. The investigation overall reported the following: Abundant cord blood beta clonotypes carried fewer insertions; young adult naive repertoires showed a weaker similar trend, while memory repertoires showed none. In beta out-of-frame sequences, excess twin sharing was weaker, because having fewer shared sequences lowered the signal-to-noise ratio. Because the same donors could not be followed over many years, the conclusions depended on cross-sectional statistical analysis. Zero-insertion analyses could be partly confounded by invariant T cells such as MAIT and iNKT, though diverse VJ usage argued against such confounding for most clonotypes. In monozygotic twins, recombination models systematically underestimated out-of-frame TCR alpha sharing, but the models matched the sharing seen between unrelated individuals. Out-of-frame TCR alpha sequences shared between twins showed an excess of low generation-probability sequences compared with coincidental sharing between unrelated individuals.

All donors were healthy Caucasians. This clonotype has only a few counts. No antigen is known for it. No base quality information exists; no much larger clone differs at one position. In this chain, TRBV4-2 is recombined with TRBJ2-4; TRBD2 fits 14 bases in the junction. This clonotype was obtained from a newborn girl in good health. Sequenced input: cord blood. The CDR3 region: CASSQDRTSGGRDIQYF. Here is the DNA: TGTGCCAGCAGCCAAGATAGGACTAGCGGGGGGAGGGACATTCAGTACTTC.